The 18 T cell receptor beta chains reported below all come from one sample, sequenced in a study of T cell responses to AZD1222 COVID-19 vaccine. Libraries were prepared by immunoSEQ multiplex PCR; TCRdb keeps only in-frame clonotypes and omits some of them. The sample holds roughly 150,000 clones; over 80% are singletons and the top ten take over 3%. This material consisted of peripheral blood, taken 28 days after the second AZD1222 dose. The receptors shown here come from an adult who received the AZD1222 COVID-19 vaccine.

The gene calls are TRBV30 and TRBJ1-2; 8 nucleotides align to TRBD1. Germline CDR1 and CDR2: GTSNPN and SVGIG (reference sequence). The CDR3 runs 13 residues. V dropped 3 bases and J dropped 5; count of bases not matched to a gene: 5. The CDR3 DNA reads TGTGCCTGGAGCGGAGGACAGGGTTATGGCTACACCTTC. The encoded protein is CAWSGGQGYGYTF.

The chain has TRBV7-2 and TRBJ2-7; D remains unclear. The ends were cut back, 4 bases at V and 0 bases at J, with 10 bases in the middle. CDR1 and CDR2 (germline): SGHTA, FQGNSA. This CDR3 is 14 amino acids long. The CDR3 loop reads CASSSPGVSYEQYF. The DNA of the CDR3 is TGTGCCAGCAGCTCCCCTGGGGTCTCCTACGAGCAGTACTTC.

The chain's CDR3 is CASSNTGGSSYEQYF. The CDR3 nucleotides read TGTGCCAGCAGTAACACAGGGGGTAGTTCATACGAGCAGTACTTC. The chain links TRBV6-6 to TRBJ2-7; 8 bases map to TRBD1. Trimming cost V 5 bases and J 4 bases; bases outside gene matches: 10. CDR1 and CDR2 from the germline V gene are MNHNY and SVGAGI (reference sequence). This CDR3 is built from 15 residues.

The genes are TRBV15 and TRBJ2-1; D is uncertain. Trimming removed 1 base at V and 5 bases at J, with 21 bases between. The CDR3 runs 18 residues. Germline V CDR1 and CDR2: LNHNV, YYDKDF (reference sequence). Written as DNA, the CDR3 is TGTGCCACCAGCAGAGTTCGAGGTAGCCGAGGATTACACAATGAGCAGTTCTTC. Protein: CATSRVRGSRGLHNEQFF. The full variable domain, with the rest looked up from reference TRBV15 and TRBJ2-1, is DAMVIQNPRYQVTQFGKPVTLSCSQTLNHNVMYWYQQKSSQAPKLLFHYYDKDFNNEADTPDNFQSRRPNTSFCFLDIRSPGLGDTAMYLCATSRVRGSRGLHNEQFFGPGTRLTVL.

CDR3 DNA: TGTGCCAGCAGCTTAGCTGGACGGGAGTGGAGGTCAGATACGCAGTATTTT. Protein: CASSLAGREWRSDTQYF. This rearrangement joins TRBV7-2 to TRBJ2-3; TRBD2 is a possible D gene (6 bases). The V end was cut by 0 bases, the J end by 4 bases, with 17 bases between. The CDR3 length is 17 residues. From germline, CDR1 is SGHTA and CDR2 FQGNSA.

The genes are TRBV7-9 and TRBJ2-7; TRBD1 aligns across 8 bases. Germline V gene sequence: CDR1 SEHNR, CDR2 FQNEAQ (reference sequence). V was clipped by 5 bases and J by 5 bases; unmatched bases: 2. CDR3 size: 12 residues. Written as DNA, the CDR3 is TGTGCCAGCAGCGACAGGGGCCACGAGCAGTACTTC. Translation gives CASSDRGHEQYF.

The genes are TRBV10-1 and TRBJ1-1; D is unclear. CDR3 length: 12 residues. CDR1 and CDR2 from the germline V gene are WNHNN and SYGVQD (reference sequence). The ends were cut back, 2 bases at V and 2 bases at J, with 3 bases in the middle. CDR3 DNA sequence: TGCGCCAGCAGTGAGGGTAACACTGAAGCTTTCTTT. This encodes CASSEGNTEAFF.

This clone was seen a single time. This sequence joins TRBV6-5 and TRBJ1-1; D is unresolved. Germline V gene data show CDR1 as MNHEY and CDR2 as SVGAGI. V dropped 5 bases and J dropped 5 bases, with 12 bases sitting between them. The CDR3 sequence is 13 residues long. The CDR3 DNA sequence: TGTGCCAGCAGTCCACGGGGAGGGACTGAAGCTTTCTTT. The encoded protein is CASSPRGGTEAFF.

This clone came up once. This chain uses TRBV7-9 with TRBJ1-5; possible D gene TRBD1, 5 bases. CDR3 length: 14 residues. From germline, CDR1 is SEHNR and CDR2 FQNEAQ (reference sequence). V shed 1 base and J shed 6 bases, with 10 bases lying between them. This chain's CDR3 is CASSLGGGTQPQHF. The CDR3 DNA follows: TGTGCCAGCAGCTTAGGTGGGGGAACTCAGCCCCAGCATTTT.

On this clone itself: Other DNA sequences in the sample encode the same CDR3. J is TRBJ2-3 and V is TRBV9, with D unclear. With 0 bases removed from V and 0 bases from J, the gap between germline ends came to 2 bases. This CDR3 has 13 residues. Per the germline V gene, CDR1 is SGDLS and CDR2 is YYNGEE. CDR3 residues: CASSVGSTDTQYF. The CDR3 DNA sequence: TGTGCCAGCAGCGTAGGGAGCACAGATACGCAGTATTTT.

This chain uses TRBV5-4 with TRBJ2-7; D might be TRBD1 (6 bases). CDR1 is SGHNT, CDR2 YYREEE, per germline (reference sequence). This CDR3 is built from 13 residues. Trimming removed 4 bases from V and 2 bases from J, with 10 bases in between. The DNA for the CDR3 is TGTGCCAGCAGCAGGGGGTCCACCTACGAGCAGTACTTC. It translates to CASSRGSTYEQYF.

The CDR3 sequence is CASNIVPGQGYEQYF. The CDR3 DNA sequence: TGCGCCAGCAACATCGTCCCGGGACAGGGTTACGAGCAGTACTTC. The V gene is TRBV5-1, the J gene TRBJ2-7, with 9 nucleotides matching TRBD1. J gave up 4 bases and V 6 bases, and 11 bases lay outside the gene matches. The CDR3 covers 15 residues. Looked up from germline, CDR1 is SGHRS and CDR2 is YFSETQ.

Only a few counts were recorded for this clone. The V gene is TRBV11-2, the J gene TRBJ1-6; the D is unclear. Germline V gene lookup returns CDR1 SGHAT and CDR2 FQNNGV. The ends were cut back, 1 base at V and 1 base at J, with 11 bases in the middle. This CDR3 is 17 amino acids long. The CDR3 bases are TGTGCCAGCAGCTTAGCTGATCGAGCATCCTATAATTCACCCCTCCACTTT. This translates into CASSLADRASYNSPLHF. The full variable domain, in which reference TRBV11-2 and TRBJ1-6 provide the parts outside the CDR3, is EAGVAQSPRYKIIEKRQSVAFWCNPISGHATLYWYQQILGQGPKLLIQFQNNGVVDDSQLPKDRFSAERLKGVDSTLKIQPAKLEDSAVYLCASSLADRASYNSPLHFGNGTRLTVT.

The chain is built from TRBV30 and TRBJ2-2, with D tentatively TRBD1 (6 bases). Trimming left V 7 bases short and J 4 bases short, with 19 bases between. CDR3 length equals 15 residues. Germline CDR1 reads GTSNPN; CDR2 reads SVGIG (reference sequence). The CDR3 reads CAFNRAGRGTGELFF. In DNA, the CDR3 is TGTGCCTTTAACAGGGCAGGGAGAGGCACCGGGGAGCTGTTTTTT.

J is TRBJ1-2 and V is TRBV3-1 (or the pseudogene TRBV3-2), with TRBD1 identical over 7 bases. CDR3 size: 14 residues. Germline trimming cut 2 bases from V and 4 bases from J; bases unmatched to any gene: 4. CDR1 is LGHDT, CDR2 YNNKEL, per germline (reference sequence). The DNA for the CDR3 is TGTGCCAGCAGCCAACCCGGGACAGCCTATGGCTACACCTTC. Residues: CASSQPGTAYGYTF.

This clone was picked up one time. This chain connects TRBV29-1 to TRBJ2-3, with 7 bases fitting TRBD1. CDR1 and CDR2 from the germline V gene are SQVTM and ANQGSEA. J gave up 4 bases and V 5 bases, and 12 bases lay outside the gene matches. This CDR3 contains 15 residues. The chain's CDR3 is CSVLSFTGDPDTQYF. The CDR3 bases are TGCAGCGTTCTTTCCTTCACAGGGGACCCAGATACGCAGTATTTT.

This CDR3 is CASSQEIPGYEKLFF. The CDR3, as DNA: TGCGCCAGCAGCCAGGAAATCCCGGGGTATGAAAAACTGTTTTTT. The rearrangement links TRBV4-3 to TRBJ1-4; no clear D gene. Trimming pared 3 bases from V and 6 bases from J, leaving 14 bases between. CDR3 length: 15 residues. From germline, CDR1 is LGHNA and CDR2 YSLEER.

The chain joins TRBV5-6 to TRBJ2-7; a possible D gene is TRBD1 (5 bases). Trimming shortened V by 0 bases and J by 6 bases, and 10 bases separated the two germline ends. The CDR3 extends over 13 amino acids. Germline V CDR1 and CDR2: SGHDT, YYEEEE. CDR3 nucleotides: TGTGCCAGCAGCTTGGGGGGCGTTGGCGAGCAGTACTTC. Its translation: CASSLGGVGEQYF.